The clone carrying this T cell receptor (beta chain) was counted many times. Its antigen is still unknown. The data were obtained in a study of T cells in Graves' hyperthyroidism and ophthalmopathy. Whole-study context: Initial diagnosis, before any treatment, was when peripheral blood was collected. Study outcomes and limitations: Separation of ophthalmopathy from stable hyperthyroidism was achieved by a 13 V-J model. Blood also held most thyroid clonotypes expanded beyond 0.001.

Germline assignment: CDR1 SGHRS and CDR2 YFSETQ. CDR3 length: 12 amino acids. The germline V and J ends were trimmed by 4 bases and 8 bases, with 10 bases remaining between them. Uncontrolled infection, other autoimmune disease, pregnancy or lactation disqualified patients from enrolment. Researchers took RNA transcripts and amplified the TCR beta CDR3 regions from them. The HTBI set primed first-round TCR CDR3 RT-PCR. TCRdb recomputed calls from the multiplex PCR reads with MiXCR, one row per CDR3 protein. The table has fewer than 400,000 distinct CDR3 sequences, around 16% seen once. The receptor's source is a man between 25 and 39 years old with Graves' hyperthyroidism. The rearrangement uses TRBV5-1 and TRBJ2-1, with a possible D match to TRBD2 (6 bases). The sequencing input was blood. The CDR3 here is CASSISGDEQFF. In nucleotides, the CDR3 is TGCGCCAGCAGCATTAGCGGCGATGAGCAGTTCTTC.